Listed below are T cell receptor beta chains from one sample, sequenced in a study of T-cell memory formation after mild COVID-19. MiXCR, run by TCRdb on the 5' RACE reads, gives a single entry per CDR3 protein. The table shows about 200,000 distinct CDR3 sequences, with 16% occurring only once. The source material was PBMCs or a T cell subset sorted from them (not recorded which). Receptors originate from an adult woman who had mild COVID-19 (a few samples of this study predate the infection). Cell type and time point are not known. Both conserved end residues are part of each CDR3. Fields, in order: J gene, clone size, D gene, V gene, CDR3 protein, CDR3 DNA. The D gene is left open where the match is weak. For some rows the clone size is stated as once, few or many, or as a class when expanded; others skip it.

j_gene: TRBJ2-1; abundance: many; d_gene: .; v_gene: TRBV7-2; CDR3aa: CASSLRLMRAEQFF; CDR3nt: TGTGCCAGCAGCTTAAGGTTGATGCGGGCTGAGCAGTTCTTC
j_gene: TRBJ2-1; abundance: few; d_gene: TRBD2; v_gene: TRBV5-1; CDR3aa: CASSLARGDSYNEQFF; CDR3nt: TGCGCCAGCAGCTTGGCCCGGGGGGACTCCTACAATGAGCAGTTCTTC
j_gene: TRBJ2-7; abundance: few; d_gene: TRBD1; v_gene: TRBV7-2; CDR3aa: CASSIGHGTGGNEQYF; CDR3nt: TGTGCCAGCAGCATCGGGCATGGGACAGGGGGGAACGAGCAGTACTTC
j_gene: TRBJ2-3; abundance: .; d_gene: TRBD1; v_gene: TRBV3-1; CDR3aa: CASRLRGTGSTDTQYF; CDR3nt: TGTGCCAGCAGACTAAGGGGGACAGGCTCAACAGATACGCAGTATTTT
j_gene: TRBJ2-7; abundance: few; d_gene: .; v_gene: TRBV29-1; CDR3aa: CSASGATVEQYF; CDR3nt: TGCAGCGCCTCAGGGGCCACAGTCGAGCAGTACTTC
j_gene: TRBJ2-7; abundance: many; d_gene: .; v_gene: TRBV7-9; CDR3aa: CASSLAGTATYEQYF; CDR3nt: TGTGCCAGCAGCTTAGCGGGTACGGCTACCTACGAGCAGTACTTC
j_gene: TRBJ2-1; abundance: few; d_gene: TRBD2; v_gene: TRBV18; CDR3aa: CASSPGLAGGQVQFF; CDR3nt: TGTGCCAGCTCACCAGGGCTAGCGGGGGGCCAGGTGCAGTTCTTC
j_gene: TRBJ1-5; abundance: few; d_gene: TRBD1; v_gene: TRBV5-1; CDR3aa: CASSLGPQGVMDQPQHF; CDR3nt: TGCGCCAGCAGCTTGGGGCCACAGGGGGTGATGGATCAGCCCCAGCATTTT
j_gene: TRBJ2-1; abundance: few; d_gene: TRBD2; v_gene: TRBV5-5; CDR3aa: CASSVRGGHEQFF; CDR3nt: TGTGCCAGCAGCGTCCGGGGGGGCCATGAGCAGTTCTTC
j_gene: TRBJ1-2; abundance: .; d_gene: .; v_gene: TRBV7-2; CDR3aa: CASSLVGHDPYGYTF; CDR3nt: TGTGCCAGCAGCTTAGTGGGACACGACCCGTATGGCTACACCTTC
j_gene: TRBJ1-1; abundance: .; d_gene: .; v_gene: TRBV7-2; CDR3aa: CASSPTPRRANTEAFF; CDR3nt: TGTGCCAGCAGCCCTACCCCCCGGAGGGCGAACACTGAAGCTTTCTTT
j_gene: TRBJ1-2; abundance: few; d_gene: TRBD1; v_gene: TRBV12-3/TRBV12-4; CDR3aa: CASSPPGQGAGGYTF; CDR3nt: TGTGCCAGCAGTCCACCGGGACAGGGGGCCGGCGGCTACACCTTC
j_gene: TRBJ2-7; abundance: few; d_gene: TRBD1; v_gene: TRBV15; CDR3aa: CATSGDRGPYEQYF; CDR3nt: TGTGCCACCAGCGGCGACAGGGGACCCTACGAGCAGTACTTC
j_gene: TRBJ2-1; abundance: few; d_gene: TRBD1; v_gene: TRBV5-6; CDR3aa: CASSRDRDNYNEQFF; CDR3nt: TGTGCCAGCAGCAGGGACAGGGACAACTACAATGAGCAGTTCTTC
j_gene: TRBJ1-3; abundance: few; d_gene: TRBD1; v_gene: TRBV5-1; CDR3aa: CASSFGTANTIYF; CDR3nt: TGCGCCAGCAGCTTTGGGACAGCAAACACCATATATTTT
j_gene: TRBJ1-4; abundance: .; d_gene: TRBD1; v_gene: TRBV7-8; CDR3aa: CASSLALGQGKEKLFF; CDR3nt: TGTGCCAGCAGCTTAGCGCTGGGACAGGGCAAAGAAAAACTGTTTTTT
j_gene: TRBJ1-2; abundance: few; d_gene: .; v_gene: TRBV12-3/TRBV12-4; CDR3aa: CASSLVSGYGYTF; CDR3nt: TGTGCCAGCAGTTTGGTATCAGGGTATGGCTACACCTTC
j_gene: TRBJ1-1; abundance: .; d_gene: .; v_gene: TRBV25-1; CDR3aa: CASSFRGFTEAFF; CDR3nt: TGTGCCAGCAGTTTTCGGGGATTCACTGAAGCTTTCTTT
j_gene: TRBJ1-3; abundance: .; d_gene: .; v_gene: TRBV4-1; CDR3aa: CASSQVQGNTIYF; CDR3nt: TGCGCCAGCAGCCAAGTTCAAGGAAACACCATATATTTT
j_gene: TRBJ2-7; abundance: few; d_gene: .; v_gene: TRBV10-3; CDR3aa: CAISEGYGTYEQYF; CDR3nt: TGTGCCATCAGTGAGGGTTATGGCACCTACGAGCAGTACTTC
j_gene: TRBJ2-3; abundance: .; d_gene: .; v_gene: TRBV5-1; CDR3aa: CASTFGSMKTTDTQYF; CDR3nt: TGCGCCAGCACGTTCGGGTCGATGAAAACCACAGATACGCAGTATTTT
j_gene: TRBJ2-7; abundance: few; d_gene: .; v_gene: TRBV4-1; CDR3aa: CASSEVTSGLTEQYF; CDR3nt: TGCGCCAGCAGCGAAGTGACTAGTGGTTTGACCGAGCAGTACTTC
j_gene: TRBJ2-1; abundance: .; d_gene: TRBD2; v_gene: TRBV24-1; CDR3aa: CATSDSGRGGGAYGQFF; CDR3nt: TGTGCCACCAGTGATTCAGGGCGCGGGGGTGGGGCGTATGGGCAGTTCTTC
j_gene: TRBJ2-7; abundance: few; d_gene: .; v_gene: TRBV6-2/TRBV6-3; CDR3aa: CASSYRADRLLYEQYF; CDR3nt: TGTGCCAGCAGTTACAGGGCCGATCGTCTCTTATACGAGCAGTACTTC
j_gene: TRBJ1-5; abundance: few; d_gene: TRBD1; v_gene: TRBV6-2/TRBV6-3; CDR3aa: CASTYRQGNQPQHF; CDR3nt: TGTGCCAGCACCTACCGACAGGGGAATCAGCCCCAGCATTTT
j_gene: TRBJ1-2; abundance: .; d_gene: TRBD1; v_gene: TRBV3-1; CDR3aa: CASNRQGSYGYTF; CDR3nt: TGTGCCAGCAACCGACAGGGTAGCTATGGCTACACCTTC
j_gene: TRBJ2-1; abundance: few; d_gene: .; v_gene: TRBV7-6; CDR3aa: CASSSPSGLDLVYNEQFF; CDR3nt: TGTGCCAGCAGCTCCCCCAGTGGGTTAGATTTGGTCTACAATGAGCAGTTCTTC
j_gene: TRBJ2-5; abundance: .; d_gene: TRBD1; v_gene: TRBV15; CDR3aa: CATRRGTAQETQYF; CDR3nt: TGTGCCACCAGGAGGGGGACAGCCCAAGAGACCCAGTACTTC
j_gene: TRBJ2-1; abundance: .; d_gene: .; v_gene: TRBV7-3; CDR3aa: CASSSVPTGNEQFF; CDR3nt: TGTGCCAGCAGCTCCGTACCTACGGGGAATGAGCAGTTCTTC
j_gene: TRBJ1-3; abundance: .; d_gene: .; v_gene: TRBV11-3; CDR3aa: CASSPGEPGGNTIYF; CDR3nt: TGTGCCAGCAGCCCCGGGGAACCGGGAGGAAACACCATATATTTT
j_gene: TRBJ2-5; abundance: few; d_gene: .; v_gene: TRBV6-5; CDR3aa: CASSTGGGRETQYF; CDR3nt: TGTGCCAGCAGTACGGGCGGGGGCAGGGAGACCCAGTACTTC
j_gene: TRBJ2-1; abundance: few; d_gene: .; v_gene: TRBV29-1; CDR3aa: CSVTGGRSYNEQFF; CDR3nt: TGCAGCGTCACGGGCGGCCGCTCCTACAATGAGCAGTTCTTC
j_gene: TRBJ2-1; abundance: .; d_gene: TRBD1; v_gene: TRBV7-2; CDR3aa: CASSLGGTGRNEQFF; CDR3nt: TGTGCCAGCAGCTTAGGAGGGACAGGGAGGAATGAGCAGTTCTTC
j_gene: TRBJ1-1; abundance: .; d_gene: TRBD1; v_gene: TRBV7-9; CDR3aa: CASSLSRQGVSRTEAFF; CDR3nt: TGTGCCAGCAGCTTATCCCGGCAGGGGGTAAGTCGAACTGAAGCTTTCTTT
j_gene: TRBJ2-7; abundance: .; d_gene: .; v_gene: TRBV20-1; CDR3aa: CSATEPYGQGYEQYF; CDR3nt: TGCAGTGCTACGGAGCCCTATGGGCAGGGGTACGAGCAGTACTTC
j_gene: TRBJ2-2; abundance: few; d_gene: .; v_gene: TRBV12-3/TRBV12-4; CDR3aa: CASTPDTSNTGELFF; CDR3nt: TGTGCCAGCACCCCCGACACGTCGAACACCGGGGAGCTGTTTTTT
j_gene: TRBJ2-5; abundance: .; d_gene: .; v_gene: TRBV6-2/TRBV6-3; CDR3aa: CASGEEETQYF; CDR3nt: TGTGCCAGCGGGGAGGAAGAGACCCAGTACTTC
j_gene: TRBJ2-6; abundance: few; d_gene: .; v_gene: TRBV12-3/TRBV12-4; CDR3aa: CASSQGFSGANVLTF; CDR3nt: TGTGCCAGCAGCCAGGGGTTCTCTGGGGCCAACGTCCTGACTTTC
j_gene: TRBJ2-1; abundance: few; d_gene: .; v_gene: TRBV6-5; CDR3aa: CASSYSALNEQFF; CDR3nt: TGTGCCAGCAGTTACTCAGCACTTAATGAGCAGTTCTTC
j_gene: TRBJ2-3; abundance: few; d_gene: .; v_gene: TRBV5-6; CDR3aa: CASSAGHADTQYF; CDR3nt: TGTGCCAGCAGCGCCGGACATGCAGATACGCAGTATTTT
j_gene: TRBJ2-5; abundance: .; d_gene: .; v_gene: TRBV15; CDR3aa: CATSRDIETQYF; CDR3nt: TGTGCCACCAGCAGAGACATAGAGACCCAGTACTTC
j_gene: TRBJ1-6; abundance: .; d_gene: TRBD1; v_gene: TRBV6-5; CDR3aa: CASSWDSPNSPLHF; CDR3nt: TGTGCCAGCAGTTGGGACAGCCCAAATTCACCCCTCCACTTT
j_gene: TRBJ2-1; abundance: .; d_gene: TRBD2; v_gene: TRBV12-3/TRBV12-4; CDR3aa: CASRRGLAGDEQFF; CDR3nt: TGTGCCAGCAGACGAGGACTAGCGGGGGATGAGCAGTTCTTC
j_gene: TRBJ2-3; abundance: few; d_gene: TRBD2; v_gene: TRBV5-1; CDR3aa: CASRRGTSGGDTQYF; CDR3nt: TGCGCCAGCAGACGCGGGACTAGCGGGGGAGATACGCAGTATTTT
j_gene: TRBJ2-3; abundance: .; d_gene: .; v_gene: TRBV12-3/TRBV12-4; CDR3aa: CASGSPRGPADTQYF; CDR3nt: TGTGCCAGCGGTTCCCCTCGGGGGCCGGCAGATACGCAGTATTTT
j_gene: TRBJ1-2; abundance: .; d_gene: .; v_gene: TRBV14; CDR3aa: CASALQGNYGYTF; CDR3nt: TGTGCCAGCGCACTACAGGGAAACTATGGCTACACCTTC
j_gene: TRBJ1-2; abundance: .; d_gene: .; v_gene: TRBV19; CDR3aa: CASSPLQSRYTF; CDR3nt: TGTGCCAGTAGCCCTCTACAGAGCCGCTACACCTTC
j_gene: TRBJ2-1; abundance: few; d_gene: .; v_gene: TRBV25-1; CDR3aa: CASSEGGRRRNEQFF; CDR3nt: TGTGCCAGCAGTGAAGGGGGGAGAAGGCGCAATGAGCAGTTCTTC
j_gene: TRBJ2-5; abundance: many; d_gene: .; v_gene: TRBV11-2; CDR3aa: CASSLGGVETQYF; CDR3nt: TGTGCCAGCAGCTTAGGAGGGGTGGAGACCCAGTACTTC
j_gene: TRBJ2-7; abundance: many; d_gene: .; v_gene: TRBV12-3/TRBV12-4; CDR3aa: CASSNPRGEQYF; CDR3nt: TGTGCCAGCAGCAACCCGAGGGGCGAGCAGTACTTC